This T cell receptor (beta chain) was sequenced in a study of CD8 T cells in Susac syndrome (dated by TCRdb to the late 2010s). Describing the broader study: Whether CD8+ T cell activation and differentiation in Susac syndrome was antigen driven was tested using repertoire sequencing. Paper-wide results and their limitations: The TCR sequencing and HLA analysis was acknowledged to have included a relatively small number of individuals.

Details on this clonotype: Its antigen remains unidentified. A junction end diverges from the germline sequence, so it may reflect a read error.

RNA was extracted with the RNeasy kit and about 0.5 to 1 ug was reverse transcribed using random hexamers. TCR beta CDR3 regions were amplified with the immunoSEQ multiplex PCR assay covering 54 Vbeta and 13 Jbeta segments. PCR amplification bias was corrected using a synthetic template baseline for primer optimization and computational correction. The study's processing was this. Reads were annotated to V, D and J genes per IMGT and analyzed with immunoSEQ Analyzer, keeping only productive sequences. To calculate clonality, Shannon entropy was normalized by log2 of the number of productive unique sequences and then subtracted from one. For each patient and control, public and private clones were evaluated among the 100 most prevalent clones. Clones were defined as Susac-specific if absent from the healthy and MS cohorts, from approximately 1,100 published viral clones and from other ImmuneACCESS disease sequences. The public sequencing data were trimmed at Q25 with fastp and processed into clonotypes with MiXCR by TCRdb, which kept only in-frame beta chains. Here each entry gathers all rows of one CDR3 protein and keeps the most common genes and DNA. TCRdb's processing, not the study's, gives the V and J calls here. Within this sample are about 190,000 distinct CDR3 sequences, with 95% of them counted one time only. The leading ten clones occupy about 0.1% of the sample.

The germline V gene provides CDR1 SGHTA and CDR2 FQGNSA. Spanning cysteine to phenylalanine, the CDR3 consists of 11 amino acids. CDR3 DNA is the only sequence kept; it has 33 bases, read in frame from the first base. Peripheral blood CD8+ and CD4+ T cells from healthy donors, Susac syndrome patients and multiple sclerosis patients were profiled by high-throughput TCR beta sequencing. Healthy donors were included as age- and sex-matched controls. Bulk CD8+ and CD4+ T cells were purified magnetically by negative isolation, whereas CD8+ TEMRA cells were enriched by FACS. Blood was drawn into EDTA tubes, processed within 24 hours, and PBMCs were isolated by density gradient centrifugation. PBMCs intended for TCR sequencing were cryopreserved in liquid nitrogen and thawed later in a water bath at 37 degrees C. Purity of sorted or isolated CD4+, CD8+ and CD8+ TEMRA cells was at least 90%.

The rearrangement joined TRBV7-2 to TRBJ2-1, with 9 middle bases fitting TRBD1. The sample taken for sequencing was CD4+ T cells from PBMCs. This clonotype was sampled from a human donor in good health. Read as DNA, the sequence is TGTGCCAGCAGCCCGGGACAGGGAAAGGTGTTC. This is translated as CASSPGQGKVF.